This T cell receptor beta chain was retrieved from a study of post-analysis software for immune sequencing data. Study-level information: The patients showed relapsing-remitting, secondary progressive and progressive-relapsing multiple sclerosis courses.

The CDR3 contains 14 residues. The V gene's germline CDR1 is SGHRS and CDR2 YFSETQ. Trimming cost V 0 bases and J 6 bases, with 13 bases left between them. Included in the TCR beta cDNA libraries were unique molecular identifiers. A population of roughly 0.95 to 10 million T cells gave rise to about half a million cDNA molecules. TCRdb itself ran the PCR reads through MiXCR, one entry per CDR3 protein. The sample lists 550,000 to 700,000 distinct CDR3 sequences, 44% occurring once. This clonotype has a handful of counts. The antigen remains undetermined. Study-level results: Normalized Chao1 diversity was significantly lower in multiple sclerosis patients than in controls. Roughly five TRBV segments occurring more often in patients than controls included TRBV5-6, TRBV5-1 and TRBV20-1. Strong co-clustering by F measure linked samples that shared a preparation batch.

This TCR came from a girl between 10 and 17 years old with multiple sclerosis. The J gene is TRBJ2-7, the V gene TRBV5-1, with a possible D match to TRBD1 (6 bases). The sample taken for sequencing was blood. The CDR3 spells CASSLGGQRGEQYF. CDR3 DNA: TGCGCCAGCAGCTTGGGAGGACAGAGGGGCGAGCAGTACTTC. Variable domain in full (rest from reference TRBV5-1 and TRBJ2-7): KAGVTQTPRYLIKTRGQQVTLSCSPISGHRSVSWYQQTPGQGLQFLFEYFSETQRNKGNFPGRFSGRQFSNSRSEMNVSTLELGDSALYLCASSLGGQRGEQYFGPGTRLTVT.